A single sample gave rise to the 8 T cell receptor beta chains below, sequenced in a study of siplizumab effects on memory and regulatory T cells. Using immunoSEQ multiplex PCR, the repertoire was profiled, and TCRdb retains in-frame clones only, with some absent. The sample consists of 100,000 or so clones, 80% to 95% of them appearing once. Input material: CD4+ T cells sorted from blood. Source of these receptors: a human donor in good health.

This clone occurred once. V gene TRBV19 combines with J gene TRBJ2-3; the match to TRBD2 covers 10 bases. Germline trimming cut 5 bases from V and 6 bases from J; bases unmatched to any gene: 2. The germline gives CDR1 LNHDA, CDR2 SQIVND (reference sequence). The CDR3 runs 13 residues. CDR3 in DNA: TGTGCCAGTAGTCTAGCGGGAGCTGATACGCAGTATTTT. This sequence encodes CASSLAGADTQYF.

The CDR3 DNA reads as TGTGCCACTTCCGAAAGGGAGCAGGGGCAAAATGAGCAGTTCTTC. Protein product: CATSEREQGQNEQFF. The rearrangement links TRBV10-3 to TRBJ2-1; D perhaps matches TRBD1 (6 bases). Germline CDR1 ENHRY, CDR2 SYGVKD. The CDR3 runs 15 residues. Trimming stripped 10 bases from V and 7 bases from J, with 23 bases between.

CDR3 protein: CASSQTGQGGTGELFF. As DNA, the CDR3 is TGCGCCAGCAGCCAAACCGGACAGGGCGGCACCGGGGAGCTGTTTTTT. This chain joins TRBV5-1 and TRBJ2-2, with TRBD1 matching over 8 bases. The CDR3 sequence is 16 residues long. Germline V gene sequence: CDR1 SGHRS, CDR2 YFSETQ. The ends lost 4 bases at V and 4 bases at J; junction bases unmatched: 9.

The gene calls are TRBV5-6 and TRBJ1-2; D may be TRBD1 (5 bases). Germline lookup yields CDR1 SGHDT and CDR2 YYEEEE. CDR3 length: 14 amino acids. V lost 7 bases, J lost 4 bases, and 17 bases lay in between. The chain's CDR3 is CASGSYRTRYGYTF. The CDR3 bases are TGTGCCAGCGGGAGTTACAGGACCCGCTATGGCTACACCTTC. The full variable domain, its missing parts supplied by reference TRBV5-6 and TRBJ1-2, is DAGVTQSPTHLIKTRGQQVTLRCSPKSGHDTVSWYQQALGQGPQFIFQYYEEEERQRGNFPDRFSGHQFPNYSSELNVNALLLGDSALYLCASGSYRTRYGYTFGSGTRLTVV.

J is TRBJ2-5 and V is TRBV5-1; 9 bases agree with TRBD2. The CDR3 has 15 amino acids. Germline lookup yields CDR1 SGHRS and CDR2 YFSETQ. The V segment lost 1 base and the J segment 2 bases; nucleotides outside the gene matches: 3. CDR3 amino acids: CASSLSAGGQETQYF. DNA for the CDR3: TGCGCCAGCAGCTTGTCGGCGGGAGGGCAAGAGACCCAGTACTTC.

This rearrangement joins TRBV19 to TRBJ2-6; no clear D. Germline V CDR1 and CDR2: LNHDA, SQIVND (reference sequence). The CDR3 loop spans 16 amino acids. Trimming removed 6 bases at V and 0 bases at J, with 12 bases between. In DNA, the CDR3 is TGTGCCAGTAGCCACGGACGGCGCTCTGGGGCCAACGTCCTGACTTTC. The encoded protein is CASSHGRRSGANVLTF.

The chain is built from TRBV19 and TRBJ1-1, with D maybe TRBD1 (6 bases). This CDR3 is 15 amino acids long. Trimming left V 5 bases short and J 1 base short, with 14 bases between. Germline V gene lookup returns CDR1 LNHDA and CDR2 SQIVND (reference sequence). The CDR3 sequence is CASSQSRQENTEAFF. The CDR3, as DNA: TGTGCCAGTAGTCAGAGCAGACAGGAGAACACTGAAGCTTTCTTT. Looking up the rest from reference TRBV19 and TRBJ1-1 gives the full variable domain: DGGITQSPKYLFRKEGQNVTLSCEQNLNHDAMYWYRQDPGQGLRLIYYSQIVNDFQKGDIAEGYSVSREKKESFPLTVTSAQKNPTAFYLCASSQSRQENTEAFFGQGTRLTVV.

This chain uses TRBV27 with TRBJ2-4, with D perhaps TRBD1 (6 bases). Trimming stripped 3 bases from V and 6 bases from J, with 15 bases between. Per germline, CDR1 MNHEY and CDR2 SMNVEV (reference sequence). The CDR3 contains 15 residues. The CDR3 DNA is TGTGCCAGCAGTTTTCAGTGGTCCAGGGGAAACATTCAGTACTTC. It translates to CASSFQWSRGNIQYF.